The 10 T cell receptor beta chains below all came from one sample that was sequenced in a study of identical twins. MiXCR was run by TCRdb on the 5' RACE reads, yielding one entry per CDR3 protein. The profile covers about 660,000 distinct CDR3 sequences, with 8.5% to 9% appearing a single time and 0.8% to 1% taken by the ten largest. This sample was shared with a second study, whose subject was yellow fever vaccine responses in identical twins.

Material for sequencing was PBMCs. These receptors were taken from a woman aged 18-29 years in good health.

This clonotype was counted ten times or more. V usage is TRBV28 and J usage is TRBJ2-7; 9 bases align to TRBD1. Germline V CDR1 and CDR2: MDHEN, SYDVKM. With V trimmed by 6 bases and J by 2 bases, 2 bases remained unmatched. This CDR3 has 13 amino acids. The DNA of the CDR3 is TGTGCCAGCAGAGGGACAGGGACCTACGAGCAGTACTTC. Its translation is CASRGTGTYEQYF.

Ten or more counts support this clonotype. The gene calls are TRBV24-1 and TRBJ2-2; D possibly corresponds to TRBD1 (5 bases). Germline V CDR1 and CDR2: KGHDR, SFDVKD. V lost 0 bases to trimming and J lost 3 bases, with 13 bases between them. CDR3 size: 17 residues. The chain's CDR3 is CATSDLWGQGDTGELFF. The CDR3 region has the DNA TGTGCCACCAGTGATTTGTGGGGTCAAGGGGACACCGGGGAGCTGTTTTTT.

With regard to this clonotype: A much larger clone lies one base from this, so it may be a read error. The CDR3 region has the DNA TGTGCCTGCAGCGTTTTCGGAGGGTTCCAAGAGACCCAGTACTTC. Its translation is CACSVFGGFQETQYF. The chain combines TRBV9 with TRBJ2-5, with D maybe TRBD2 (6 bases). The germline CDR1 and CDR2 sequences are SGDLS and YYNGEE. The CDR3 spans 15 residues.

Many counts were recorded for this clonotype. V usage is TRBV7-2 and J usage is TRBJ2-1, with 9 positions matching TRBD2. J lost 4 bases, V lost 3 bases, and 4 bases had no gene match. This CDR3 region has 15 residues. Per germline, CDR1 SGHTA and CDR2 FQGNSA. For the CDR3, the DNA is TGTGCCAGCAGCTTGGGGCGGGAGGGGTACAATGAGCAGTTCTTC. This encodes CASSLGREGYNEQFF.

The CDR3 here is CASSRGGRVEQYF. CDR3 nucleotide sequence: TGTGCCAGTAGCCGGGGGGGCCGAGTCGAGCAGTACTTC. This chain uses TRBV2 with TRBJ2-7, with 8 bases lining up with TRBD2. V was pared by 9 bases and J by 6 bases, with 10 bases of the junction left unmatched. The CDR3 contains 13 residues. Per the germline V gene, CDR1 is SNHLY and CDR2 is FYNNEI.

The sample holds many counts of this clonotype. The rearrangement links TRBV5-6 to TRBJ2-4; possibly TRBD2 for D (6 bases). The CDR3 extends over 15 amino acids. Trimming shortened V by 1 base and J by 6 bases, and 14 bases separated the two germline ends. Germline loops: CDR1 SGHDT, CDR2 YYEEEE. CDR3 amino acids: CASSLMLEGINIQYF. The CDR3 bases are TGTGCCAGCAGCTTGATGTTGGAGGGGATAAACATTCAGTACTTC.

As DNA, the CDR3 is TGTGCCACCAGTGATAATCGCGGGGGGCTCCAAGAGACCCAGTACTTC. It codes for CATSDNRGGLQETQYF. V is TRBV24-1 and J is TRBJ2-5; the match to TRBD2 covers 8 bases. CDR3 length: 16 residues. Germline lookup yields CDR1 KGHDR and CDR2 SFDVKD. V shed 3 bases, J shed 1 base, and the junction held 6 bases outside the gene matches.

This clonotype appeared a few times. The V and J genes are TRBV20-1 and TRBJ2-5, with TRBD1 matching 8 bases. Germline V gene data show CDR1 as DFQATT and CDR2 as SNEGSKA (reference sequence). Trimming took 7 bases from V and 4 from J; bases not matched to a gene: 8. The CDR3 is made up of 13 amino acids. CDR3 sequence: CSGTGTLGETQYF. The CDR3 bases are TGCAGTGGGACAGGGACGCTAGGAGAGACCCAGTACTTC.

This clonotype was seen only a few times. The chain joins TRBV28 to TRBJ1-1; no reliable D call. The V and J ends lost 6 bases and 5 bases respectively, with 19 bases between them. The length of the CDR3 is 15 residues. The germline gives CDR1 MDHEN, CDR2 SYDVKM. The CDR3 loop reads CASRTQTGANTEAFF. The DNA of the CDR3 is TGTGCCAGCAGAACCCAGACGGGCGCGAATACTGAAGCTTTCTTT.

Only one count was recorded for this clonotype. This chain joins TRBV28 and TRBJ2-7; D is undetermined. V dropped 9 bases and J dropped 8 bases, with 17 bases sitting between them. CDR3 length: 12 amino acids. CDR1 MDHEN and CDR2 SYDVKM come from the germline V gene. The DNA for the CDR3 is TGTGCCAGGGGCCCTGGCGGTTTACAGCAGTACTTC. Its protein product is CARGPGGLQQYF.